The clone carrying this T cell receptor beta chain was seen a handful of times. Its antigen is not known. The data belong to a study of cytomegalovirus exposure and HLA in healthy donors. Study in general: A previous analysis identified 95 million to 130 million unique TCR beta sequences derived from 180 million or so T cells. Study results and limitations: Researchers reported that a few CMV-associated chains were confirmed in vitro as CMV antigen-specific. In a later analysis, TCR beta V- and J-gene trimming showed a link to a missense DCLRE1C variant.

The V gene's germline CDR1 is SGDLS and CDR2 YYNGEE. CDR3 length: 15 amino acids. Trimming removed 2 bases from V and 4 bases from J; junction bases left unmatched: 4. It was with 60 Vbeta and 13 Jbeta primers that the PCR ran. TCRdb keeps only in-frame clones here, not all; method: immunoSEQ multiplex PCR. This table has some 110,000 clones, nearly 80% appearing once. The TCR was taken from a man younger than 45 in good health and CMV-seronegative. J is TRBJ2-5 and V is TRBV9, with 11 bases aligning to TRBD2. The sample taken for sequencing was PBMCs. The CDR3 DNA follows: TGTGCCAGCAGCGTTACCGGGACTAGCGGAGAGACCCAGTACTTC. It encodes CASSVTGTSGETQYF. Full variable domain (missing parts from reference TRBV9 and TRBJ2-5): DSGVTQTPKHLITATGQRVTLRCSPRSGDLSVYWYQQSLDQGLQFLIQYYNGEERAKGNILERFSAQQFPDLHSELNLSSLELGDSALYFCASSVTGTSGETQYFGPGTRLLVL.